This T cell receptor beta chain comes out of a study of patients and donors after allogeneic stem cell transplantation. Each CDR3 protein gets one entry after TCRdb re-called the RT-PCR reads with MiXCR. The sample yields approximately 200,000 distinct CDR3 sequences, 13% to 15% seen once. Deletions cut 2 bases from V and 1 base from J, with 11 bases between. The CDR3 totals 14 residues. The germline CDR1 and CDR2 sequences are GTSNPN and SVGIG (reference sequence). This clonotype was seen a handful of times. The sequence came from a human donor who was either an allogeneic HSCT recipient or a stem cell or donor lymphocyte infusion donor (not recorded which). It is not recorded whose cells these are; they may come from a transplant donor. The J gene is TRBJ1-1, the V gene TRBV30, with a weak D call TRBD1 (6 bases). The source material was blood, either unsorted or a sorted T cell fraction (not recorded which). The CDR3 is CAWSNGGGNTEAFF. The CDR3 DNA reads TGTGCCTGGAGTAATGGGGGCGGGAACACTGAAGCTTTCTTT.